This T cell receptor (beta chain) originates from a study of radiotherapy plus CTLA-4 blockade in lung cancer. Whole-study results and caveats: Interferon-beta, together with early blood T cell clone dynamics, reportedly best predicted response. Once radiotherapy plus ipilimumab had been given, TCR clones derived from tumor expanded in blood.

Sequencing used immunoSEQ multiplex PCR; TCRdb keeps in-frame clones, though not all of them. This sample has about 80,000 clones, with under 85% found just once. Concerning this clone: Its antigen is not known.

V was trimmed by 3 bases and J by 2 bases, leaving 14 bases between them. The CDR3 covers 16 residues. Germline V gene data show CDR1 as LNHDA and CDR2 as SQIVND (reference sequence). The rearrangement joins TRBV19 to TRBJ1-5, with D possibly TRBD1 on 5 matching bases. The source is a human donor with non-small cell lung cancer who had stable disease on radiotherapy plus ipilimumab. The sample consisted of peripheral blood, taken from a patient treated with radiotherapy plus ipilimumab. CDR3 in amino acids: CASSMDPRGGNQPQHF. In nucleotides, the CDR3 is TGTGCCAGTAGTATGGATCCAAGGGGCGGCAATCAGCCCCAGCATTTT.